The rows below give T cell receptor beta chains drawn from one sample of a study of blood T cell repertoires in COVID-19. Sequenced by immunoSEQ multiplex PCR; TCRdb stores in-frame clones only, minus some. The sample gives fewer than 300,000 clones, more than 75% of which show up once; about 0.99% is in the top ten. Sequencing was done on a sample of peripheral blood. The receptors were gathered from a woman between 40 and 50 years old who had recovered from COVID-19. The CDR3 runs from the conserved cysteine through the conserved F or W. The order of the fields is V gene, J gene, CDR3 protein.

>TRBV7-8|TRBJ1-2
CASTLQGLYGYTF
>TRBV5-8|TRBJ1-4
CASSRQGGDEKLFF
>TRBV4-1|TRBJ2-5
CASSLGTTGGETQYF
>TRBV30|TRBJ2-5
CAWSPQGLAGETQYF
>TRBV18|TRBJ2-3
CASSPNSGDTQYF
>TRBV4-1|TRBJ2-1
CASSPVGSGIGLRIRGQFF
>TRBV4-1|TRBJ2-1
CASSQVGTGDYNEQFF
>TRBV18|TRBJ1-2
CASSLDRVAGYTF
>TRBV10-3|TRBJ2-3
CAISARSGTDTQYF
>TRBV7-2|TRBJ2-3
CASSLGAGLAGGRTDTQYF
>TRBV11-2|TRBJ1-2
CASSSNGGPNYGYTF
>TRBV3-1/TRBV3-2|TRBJ2-1
CASSPSGNEQFF
>TRBV7-2|TRBJ2-2
CASSLAQTGTSGDPRELFF
>TRBV5-1|TRBJ2-7
CASSPPLREADEQYF
>TRBV9|TRBJ1-2
CASSPPGQNYGYTF
>TRBV9|TRBJ2-7
CASSVGGGASPYEQYF
>TRBV4-3|TRBJ2-5
CASSRQRQETQYF
>TRBV6-5|TRBJ1-5
CASSPPGQGSQPQHF
>TRBV7-7|TRBJ2-7
CASSPRPGQGSYEQYF
>TRBV7-2|TRBJ1-5
CASSLRRDPNQPQHF
>TRBV28|TRBJ2-7
CASSFAASGSYEQYF
>TRBV7-2|TRBJ2-1
CASSSAGTTYNEQFF
>TRBV27|TRBJ2-1
CASSPGLSSYNEQFF
>TRBV24-1|TRBJ2-1
CATSDWAGAWNEQFF
>TRBV13|TRBJ2-1
CASSLVSGSGGQFF
>TRBV6-2/TRBV6-3|TRBJ2-7
CASTPPGFRSFSYEQYF
>TRBV11-3|TRBJ2-4
CASSLSILKENIQYF
>TRBV24-1|TRBJ2-2
CATSGQVANTGELFF
>TRBV18|TRBJ2-7
CASSPMGAVEQYF
>TRBV10-3|TRBJ2-1
CATLSGLEADEQFF
>TRBV21-1|TRBJ1-5
CASSKKGGDRVKGQPQHF
>TRBV5-6|TRBJ1-2
CASSPGRGSVGYTF
>TRBV30|TRBJ2-7
CALGDTVAEQYF
>TRBV7-2|TRBJ2-1
CASSPGVDRYNEQFF
>TRBV30|TRBJ1-3
CAWSVGTVGGNTIYF
>TRBV5-1|TRBJ2-2
CASSWGQGGTGELFF
>TRBV25-1|TRBJ1-1
CASSAGTGEWTEAFF
>TRBV27|TRBJ1-6
CASRQNQGGSPLHF
>TRBV20-1|TRBJ2-3
CSASGGPGAQYF
>TRBV19|TRBJ1-5
CASSSFRSPNQPQHF